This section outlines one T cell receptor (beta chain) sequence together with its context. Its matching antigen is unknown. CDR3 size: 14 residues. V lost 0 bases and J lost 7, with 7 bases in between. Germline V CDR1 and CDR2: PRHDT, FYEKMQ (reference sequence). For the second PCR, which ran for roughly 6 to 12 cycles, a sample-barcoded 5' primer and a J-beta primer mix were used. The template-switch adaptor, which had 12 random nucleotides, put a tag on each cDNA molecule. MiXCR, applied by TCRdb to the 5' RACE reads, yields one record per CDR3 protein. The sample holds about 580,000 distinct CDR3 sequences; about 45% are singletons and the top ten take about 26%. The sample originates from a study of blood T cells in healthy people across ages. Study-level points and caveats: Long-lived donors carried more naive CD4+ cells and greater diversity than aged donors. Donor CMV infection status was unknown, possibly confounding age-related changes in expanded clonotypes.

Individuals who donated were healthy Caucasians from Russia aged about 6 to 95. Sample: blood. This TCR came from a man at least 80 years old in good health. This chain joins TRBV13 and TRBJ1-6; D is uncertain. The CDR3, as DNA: TGTGCCAGCAGCTTAGGGGCGGAAAATTCACCCCTCCACTTT. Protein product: CASSLGAENSPLHF.